The 9 T cell receptor beta chains in this list originate from one sample, sequenced in a study of technical replicates of blood from a handful of donors. This table comes from immunoSEQ multiplex PCR, and its TCRdb copy is limited to in-frame clones, with some not included. Of about 70,000 clones in the sample, around 90% were seen once. The sequenced sample consisted of T cells isolated from PBMCs. The receptors originated from a human donor in good health.

The rearrangement uses TRBV14 and TRBJ2-7, with a weak D call TRBD2 (5 bases). From germline, CDR1 is SGHDN and CDR2 FVKESK. The CDR3 sequence is 13 residues long. V was cut by 4 bases and J by 5 bases, with 12 bases left in between. The CDR3 sequence: CASSLFGIDEQYF. The CDR3 nucleotides are TGTGCCAGCAGCCTCTTCGGGATAGACGAGCAGTACTTC.

This rearrangement joins TRBV30 to TRBJ2-1, with D perhaps TRBD2 (6 bases). The CDR3 is 14 residues long. V was shortened by 2 bases and J by 4 bases, with 12 bases between the two germline ends. In germline, CDR1 is GTSNPN, CDR2 SVGIG (reference sequence). The CDR3 DNA follows: TGTGCCTGGAGTTGGGGGGTGGGTTACAATGAGCAGTTCTTC. This sequence encodes CAWSWGVGYNEQFF.

V and J are TRBV27 and TRBJ1-1, with 9 nucleotides matching TRBD1. V shed 3 bases, J shed 7 bases, and the junction held 6 bases outside the gene matches. Germline lookup yields CDR1 MNHEY and CDR2 SMNVEV (reference sequence). This CDR3 is 14 amino acids long. CDR3 amino acids: CASSFYRGHDEAFF. In nucleotides, the CDR3 is TGTGCCAGCAGTTTTTACAGGGGGCATGATGAAGCTTTCTTT.

This chain links TRBV11-2 with TRBJ2-7; 10 bases line up with TRBD2. V was clipped by 2 bases and J by 4 bases; unmatched bases: 5. Germline lookup yields CDR1 SGHAT and CDR2 FQNNGV. The CDR3 has 15 amino acids. The CDR3 DNA sequence: TGTGCCAGCAGCTTAAATAGCGGGAGGCCTTACGAGCAGTACTTC. Translating it yields CASSLNSGRPYEQYF.

On this clone itself: The identical CDR3 is also encoded by other nucleotide sequences in the sample. The chain employs TRBV9 and TRBJ1-2; 8 bases are a match to TRBD1. Germline lookup yields CDR1 SGDLS and CDR2 YYNGEE. V was pared by 2 bases and J by 6 bases, with 0 bases of the junction left unmatched. This CDR3 has 12 amino acids. The CDR3 DNA reads as TGTGCCAGCAGCGTGACAGGGGATGGCTACACCTTC. It codes for CASSVTGDGYTF.

This chain connects TRBV7-9 to TRBJ2-7; possibly TRBD1 for D (6 bases). This CDR3 region has 15 residues. The germline V gene encodes CDR1 SEHNR and CDR2 FQNEAQ (reference sequence). V lost 0 bases, J lost 1 base, and 10 bases lay in between. This CDR3 reads CASSLAQGGSYEQYF. CDR3 in DNA: TGTGCCAGCAGCTTAGCACAGGGTGGTTCCTACGAGCAGTACTTC.

This clone is a singleton in its sample. The chain has TRBV15 and TRBJ1-2; 9 positions agree with TRBD1. Germline V CDR1 and CDR2: LNHNV, YYDKDF (reference sequence). V trimming: 5 bases; J trimming: 4 bases; junction bases outside the gene matches: 14. The CDR3 loop spans 17 amino acids. The CDR3 spells CATSGWGQGIVGYGYTF. In DNA, the CDR3 is TGTGCCACCAGCGGGTGGGGACAGGGCATTGTGGGCTATGGCTACACCTTC.

V is TRBV9 and J is TRBJ1-5; TRBD1 might be the D (6 bases). The V and J ends lost 7 bases and 7 bases respectively, with 18 bases between them. CDR1 is SGDLS and CDR2 is YYNGEE in the germline V gene. This CDR3 is 14 amino acids long. The CDR3: CASSMTGSDQPQHF. The CDR3 DNA is TGTGCCAGCTCCATGACAGGCTCGGACCAGCCCCAGCATTTT.

This clone was observed a single time. V gene TRBV20-1 combines with J gene TRBJ2-7; TRBD1 agrees at 7 bases. With V trimmed by 2 bases and J by 10 bases, 5 bases remained unmatched. This CDR3 has 11 amino acids. Germline V gene data show CDR1 as DFQATT and CDR2 as SNEGSKA (reference sequence). CDR3 nucleotide sequence: TGCAGTGCTAGATTCGGGACAGCCCAGTACTTC. Translated: CSARFGTAQYF.